This TCR beta chain comes out of a study of T cells in localized non-small cell lung cancer. Libraries were prepared by immunoSEQ multiplex PCR; TCRdb keeps only in-frame clonotypes and omits some of them. The sample lists approximately 3,000 clones, approximately 20% seen once, with less than 6% in the top ten. This clone appeared a few times. With 0 bases removed from V and 3 bases from J, the gap between germline ends came to 16 bases. This CDR3 comprises 18 residues. From germline, CDR1 is SGDLS and CDR2 YYNGEE. The clonotype comes from a female donor over 55 with stage II lung adenocarcinoma. The source was lung tumor tissue, collected before any cancer treatment. This rearrangement joins TRBV9 to TRBJ2-6; D may be TRBD1 (5 bases). CDR3: CASSVVGPYLGGANVLTF. As DNA, the CDR3 is TGTGCCAGCAGCGTAGTGGGGCCATACTTAGGTGGGGCCAACGTCCTGACTTTC.